This T cell receptor (beta chain) was identified in a study of blood T cell repertoires in COVID-19. The wider study: The United States, Italy and Spain supplied acute and convalescent COVID-19 samples. From T cells, B-cell-depleted T cells, or PBMCs came the material, which was cDNA or gDNA.

V shed 3 bases, J shed 7 bases, and the junction held 8 bases outside the gene matches. CDR3 size: 14 residues. Germline V gene data show CDR1 as SGHAT and CDR2 as FQNNGV. Original processing methods: Amplification of reference gene primers provided the estimated nucleated cell counts. This table comes from immunoSEQ multiplex PCR, and its TCRdb copy is limited to in-frame clones, with some not included. The V and J calls and clone size are taken from that table; D and trimming were inferred from the DNA. The table lists some 110,000 clones, approximately 85% of them singletons, with roughly 1.5% in the top ten.

The sample taken for sequencing was peripheral blood. This receptor was identified in a man aged 40-55 years with acute or convalescent COVID-19. The chain recombines TRBV11-2 with TRBJ2-5, with 7 bases fitting TRBD2. The CDR3 is CASSFGTPGGTQYF. CDR3 DNA: TGTGCCAGCAGCTTCGGGACCCCGGGGGGGACCCAGTACTTC.